The clone carrying this TCR beta chain was picked up one time. These data belong to a study of blood T cell repertoires in COVID-19. Authors' data handling: Amplification of reference gene primers was used by the study to estimate nucleated cell counts. Method: immunoSEQ multiplex PCR; TCRdb's copy keeps in-frame clones and lacks some. V and J calls plus clone size are reproduced from that table; the DNA served to infer D and trimming. The sample records about 75,000 clones, approximately 82% being singletons. Sequenced sample: peripheral blood. The TCR sequence derives from a woman aged 45 to 65 with acute or convalescent COVID-19.

In DNA, the CDR3 is TGTGCCAGCTCATCCGAGGCCTCCTACGAGCAGTACTTC. Translation gives CASSSEASYEQYF. This chain uses TRBV18 with TRBJ2-7; unclear D gene. Germline values: CDR1 KGHSH, CDR2 LQKENI. This CDR3 has 13 residues. The V end was cut by 5 bases, the J end by 0 bases, with 8 bases between.